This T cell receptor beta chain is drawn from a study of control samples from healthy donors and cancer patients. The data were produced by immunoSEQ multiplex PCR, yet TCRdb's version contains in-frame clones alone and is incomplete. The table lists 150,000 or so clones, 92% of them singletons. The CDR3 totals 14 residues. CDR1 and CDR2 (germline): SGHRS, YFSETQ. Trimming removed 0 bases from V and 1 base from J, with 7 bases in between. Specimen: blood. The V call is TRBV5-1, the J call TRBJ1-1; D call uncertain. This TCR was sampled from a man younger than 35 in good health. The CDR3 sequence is CASSLASENTEAFF. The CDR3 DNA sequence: TGCGCCAGCAGCTTGGCGTCAGAGAACACTGAAGCTTTCTTT.